The clone carrying this T cell receptor (beta chain) was recorded at least ten times. Its antigen is still unknown. This sample was included in a study of T cells in Graves' hyperthyroidism and ophthalmopathy. Study-wide points: In the blood, most expanded thyroid clonotypes above 0.001 appeared as well. Model output signaled ophthalmopathy a median approximately 6 months ahead of onset.

Amplification yielded TCR beta CDR3 regions, with RNA transcripts as the source. Researchers ran a first-round RT-PCR on the TCR CDR3 using the HTBI primer set. Each CDR3 protein is one row after TCRdb ran MiXCR on the multiplex PCR reads. The sample includes hundreds of thousands of distinct CDR3 sequences, just under 45% seen only once; the top ten take 6.5% to 9%. Diagnosis rested on symptoms, serum thyroxine and TRAb, thyroid ultrasound, and orbital computed tomography. This CDR3 has 13 residues. V shed 8 bases, J shed 2 bases, and the junction held 4 bases outside the gene matches. CDR1 is SEHNR and CDR2 is FQNEAQ in the germline V gene (reference sequence).

The sequencing sample was made of peripheral blood or thyroid tissue (not recorded which). The receptor was derived from an adult man with Graves' disease, either hyperthyroidism or ophthalmopathy (not recorded which). The rearrangement links TRBV7-9 to TRBJ1-2; the match to TRBD1 covers 8 bases. DNA of the CDR3: TGTGCCAGCGCCGACAGGGGAAACTATGGCTACACCTTC. Translated: CASADRGNYGYTF. The variable domain in full, completed from reference TRBV7-9 and TRBJ1-2, reads DTGVSQNPRHKITKRGQNVTFRCDPISEHNRLYWYRQTLGQGPEFLTYFQNEAQLEKSRLLSDRFSAERPKGSFSTLEIQRTEQGDSAMYLCASADRGNYGYTFGSGTRLTVV.